What follows describes a single T cell receptor (beta chain). The antigen this receptor binds is unknown. No base quality values were provided; no much bigger clone lies one nucleotide off. These data are taken from a study of high-grade serous ovarian cancer treatment subgroups (dated by TCRdb to about 2021). Study-level background: A mean of around 13,000 reads and 7,000 to 8,500 unique TCR beta rearrangements per sample was generated by sequencing. Under a laparoscopic triage algorithm, patients with high-grade serous ovarian cancer were grouped by complete gross resection or by neoadjuvant chemotherapy response, and the study profiled the TCR beta repertoires of these patients. The 30-patient cohort included approximately 10 patients with no residual disease after primary surgery (R0), approximately 10 excellent NACT responders, and approximately 10 poor NACT responders. Each patient contributed one primary tumor and two metastatic tumor samples, giving 90 samples in total.

The 90 to 95 tumor samples underwent high-throughput TCR profiling with ImmunoSEQ. The original methods were these. The repertoire diversity metrics included richness (unique productive sequences), clonality, evenness and relatedness, and the Bhattacharyya coefficient was used to measure similarity between samples. Conclusions stayed consistent in a sensitivity analysis that left out TCRs with fewer than two reads. TCRdb carries this immuneACCESS record with in-frame sequences only. Its versions omit some clonotypes, under half of them owing to an unresolved V gene in the studies checked, with the rest unexplained. For V, J and clone size, that table is used; D and trimming come from the DNA. The sample includes 3,500 to 4,500 clones, with more than 70% observed a single time. The top ten constitute 4.5% to 6.5% of the sample. What the authors observed across the whole study: Because bulk tumor TCR sequencing provided no spatial information, insight into HGSC tumor complexity and diversity was limited. Repertoire similarity between tumors of the same patient ranged about 0.11 to 0.79, whereas almost no similarity was seen between different patients. The TCR repertoire analyses centered on CDR3, and CDR1 and CDR2 were not analyzed. TCR clonal relatedness showed a positive correlation with neoantigen level and a trend toward positive correlation with copy number variation and mutation load from whole-genome sequencing.

Taken from cysteine to phenylalanine, the CDR3 has 11 residues. The only DNA kept is the CDR3, 33 bases in frame from the first base. CDR1 SEHNR and CDR2 FQNEAQ are derived from the germline V gene (reference sequence). V sheds 3 bases and J sheds 5 bases, leaving 1 base between their ends. Tumor samples were obtained before definitive surgery or chemotherapy. Genomic DNA was extracted by the MD Anderson Biospecimen Extraction Resource, and TCR sequencing was done by the MD Anderson Cancer Genomics Laboratory. The receptor chain draws on TRBV7-9 and TRBJ1-4; no confident D gene assignment can be made. Sample: tumor tissue. The source of this sequence is a human donor with high-grade serous ovarian cancer. The CDR3 protein sequence reads: CASSFNEKLFF. The nucleotides read TGTGCCAGCAGCTTCAATGAAAAACTGTTTTTT.